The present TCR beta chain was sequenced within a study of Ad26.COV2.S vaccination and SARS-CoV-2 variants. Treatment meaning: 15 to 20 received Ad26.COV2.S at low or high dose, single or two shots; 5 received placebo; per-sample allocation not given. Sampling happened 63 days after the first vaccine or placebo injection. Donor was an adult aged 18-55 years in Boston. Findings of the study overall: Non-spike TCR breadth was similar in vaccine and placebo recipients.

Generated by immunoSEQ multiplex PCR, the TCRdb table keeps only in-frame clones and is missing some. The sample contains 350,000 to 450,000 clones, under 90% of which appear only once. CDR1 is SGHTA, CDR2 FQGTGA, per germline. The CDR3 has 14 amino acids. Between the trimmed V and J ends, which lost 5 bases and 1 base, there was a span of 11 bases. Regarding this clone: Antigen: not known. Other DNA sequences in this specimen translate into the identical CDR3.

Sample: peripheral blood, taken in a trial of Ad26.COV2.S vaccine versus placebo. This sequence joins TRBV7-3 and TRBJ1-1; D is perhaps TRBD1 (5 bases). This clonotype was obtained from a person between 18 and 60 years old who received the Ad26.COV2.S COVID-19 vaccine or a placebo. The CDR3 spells CASSRQGKNTEAFF. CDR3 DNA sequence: TGTGCCAGCAGCCGCCAGGGAAAGAACACTGAAGCTTTCTTT.